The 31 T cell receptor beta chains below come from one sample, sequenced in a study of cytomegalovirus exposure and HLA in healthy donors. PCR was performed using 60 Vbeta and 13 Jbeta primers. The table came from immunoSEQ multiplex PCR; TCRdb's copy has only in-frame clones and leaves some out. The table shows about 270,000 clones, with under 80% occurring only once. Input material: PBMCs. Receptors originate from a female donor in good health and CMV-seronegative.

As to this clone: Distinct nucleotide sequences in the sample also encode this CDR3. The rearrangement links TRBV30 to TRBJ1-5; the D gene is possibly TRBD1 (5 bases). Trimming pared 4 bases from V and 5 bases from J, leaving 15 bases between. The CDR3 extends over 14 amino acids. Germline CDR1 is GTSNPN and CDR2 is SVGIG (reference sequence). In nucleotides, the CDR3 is TGTGCCTGGAATCAACAGGAGGGAGATCAGCCCCAGCATTTT. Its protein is CAWNQQEGDQPQHF.

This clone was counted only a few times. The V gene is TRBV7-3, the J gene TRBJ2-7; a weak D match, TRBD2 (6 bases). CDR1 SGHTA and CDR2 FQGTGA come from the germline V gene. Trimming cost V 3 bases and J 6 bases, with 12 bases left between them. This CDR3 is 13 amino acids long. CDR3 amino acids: CASSFTRDSEQYF. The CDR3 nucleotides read TGTGCCAGCAGCTTCACCCGGGACTCCGAGCAGTACTTC.

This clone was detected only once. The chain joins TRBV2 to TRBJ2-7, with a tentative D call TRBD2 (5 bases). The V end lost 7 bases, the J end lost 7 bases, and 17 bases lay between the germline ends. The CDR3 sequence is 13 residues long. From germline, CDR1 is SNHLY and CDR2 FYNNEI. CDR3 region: CASKFSTAGEQYF. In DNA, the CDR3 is TGTGCCAGCAAGTTCTCAACTGCGGGTGAGCAGTACTTC.

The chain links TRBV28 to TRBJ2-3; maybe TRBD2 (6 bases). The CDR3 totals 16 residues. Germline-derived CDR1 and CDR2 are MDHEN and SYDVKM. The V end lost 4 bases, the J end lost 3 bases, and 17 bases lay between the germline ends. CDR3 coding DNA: TGTGCCAGCAGTTGGGACCCCTCGGGAGCAACAGATACGCAGTATTTT. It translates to CASSWDPSGATDTQYF. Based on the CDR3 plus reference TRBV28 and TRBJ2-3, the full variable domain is DVKVTQSSRYLVKRTGEKVFLECVQDMDHENMFWYRQDPGLGLRLIYFSYDVKMKEKGDIPEGYSVSREKKERFSLILESASTNQTSMYLCASSWDPSGATDTQYFGPGTRLTVL.

The CDR3 sequence is CASSRLAAHQETQYF. The CDR3 region has the DNA TGTGCCAGCAGCCGACTAGCGGCCCACCAAGAGACCCAGTACTTC. The V and J genes are TRBV7-2 and TRBJ2-5; 9 nucleotides align to TRBD2. The CDR3 has 15 amino acids. V lost 5 bases, J lost 0 bases, and 4 bases stayed unmatched. Germline-derived CDR1 and CDR2 are SGHTA and FQGNSA.

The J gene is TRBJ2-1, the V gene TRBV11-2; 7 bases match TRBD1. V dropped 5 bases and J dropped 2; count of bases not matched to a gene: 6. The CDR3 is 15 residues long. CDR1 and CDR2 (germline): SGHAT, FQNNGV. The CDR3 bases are TGTGCCAGCAGCCGTGGACAGGAAACCTACAATGAGCAGTTCTTC. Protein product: CASSRGQETYNEQFF.

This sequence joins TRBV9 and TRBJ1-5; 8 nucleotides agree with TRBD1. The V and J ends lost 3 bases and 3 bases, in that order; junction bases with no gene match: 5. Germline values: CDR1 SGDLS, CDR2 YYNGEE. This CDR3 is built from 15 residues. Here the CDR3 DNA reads TGTGCCAGCAGCGACGACAGGGGTTACAATCAGCCCCAGCATTTT. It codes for CASSDDRGYNQPQHF. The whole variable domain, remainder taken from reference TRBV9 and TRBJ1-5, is DSGVTQTPKHLITATGQRVTLRCSPRSGDLSVYWYQQSLDQGLQFLIQYYNGEERAKGNILERFSAQQFPDLHSELNLSSLELGDSALYFCASSDDRGYNQPQHFGDGTRLSIL.

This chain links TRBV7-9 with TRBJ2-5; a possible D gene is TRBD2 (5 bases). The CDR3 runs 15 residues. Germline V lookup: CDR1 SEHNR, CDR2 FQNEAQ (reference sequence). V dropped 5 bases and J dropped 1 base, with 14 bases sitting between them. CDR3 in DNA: TGTGCCAGCAGCCCCTCGGGTAGCGTCCAAGAGACCCAGTACTTC. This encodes CASSPSGSVQETQYF.

CDR3 nucleotides: TGTGCCAGCAGCCCGGGGACAGCTAGCACAGATACGCAGTATTTT. Protein product: CASSPGTASTDTQYF. The chain links TRBV7-9 to TRBJ2-3, with 7 bases matching TRBD1. Germline CDR1 reads SEHNR; CDR2 reads FQNEAQ (reference sequence). The CDR3 length is 15 residues. J gave up 0 bases and V 5 bases, and 5 bases lay outside the gene matches.

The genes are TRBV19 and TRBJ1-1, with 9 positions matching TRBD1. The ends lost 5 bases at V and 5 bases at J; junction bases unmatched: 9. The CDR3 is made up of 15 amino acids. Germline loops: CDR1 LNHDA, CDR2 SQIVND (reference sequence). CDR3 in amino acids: CASSSVDRGRTEAFF. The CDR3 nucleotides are TGTGCCAGTAGTTCCGTGGACAGGGGTCGGACTGAAGCTTTCTTT.

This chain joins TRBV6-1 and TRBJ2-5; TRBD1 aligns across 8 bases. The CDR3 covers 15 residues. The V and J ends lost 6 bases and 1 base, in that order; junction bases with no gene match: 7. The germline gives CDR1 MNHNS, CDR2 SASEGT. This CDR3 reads CASRPGQAFQETQYF. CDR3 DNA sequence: TGTGCCAGCAGACCGGGACAGGCATTCCAAGAGACCCAGTACTTC.

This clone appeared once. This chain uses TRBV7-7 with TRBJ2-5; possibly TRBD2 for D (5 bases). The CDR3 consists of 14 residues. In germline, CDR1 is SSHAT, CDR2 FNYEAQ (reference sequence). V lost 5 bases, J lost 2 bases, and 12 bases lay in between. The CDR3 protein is CASSPDSLQETQYF. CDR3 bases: TGTGCCAGCAGCCCGGACTCCTTGCAAGAGACCCAGTACTTC.

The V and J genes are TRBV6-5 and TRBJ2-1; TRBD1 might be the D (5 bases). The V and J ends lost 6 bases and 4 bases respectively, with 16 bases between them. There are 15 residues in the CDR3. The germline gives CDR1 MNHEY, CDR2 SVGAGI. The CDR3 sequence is CASSVFTGAYNEQFF. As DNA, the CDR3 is TGTGCCAGCAGCGTGTTTACTGGGGCTTACAATGAGCAGTTCTTC.

This chain's CDR3 is CASSPGTTNTGELFF. CDR3 nucleotides: TGTGCCAGCAGTCCCGGGACTACCAACACCGGGGAGCTGTTTTTT. The chain links TRBV6-5 to TRBJ2-2; 7 bases map to TRBD2. CDR1 and CDR2 from the germline V gene are MNHEY and SVGAGI. Trimming took 5 bases from V and 2 from J; bases not matched to a gene: 5. The CDR3 is made up of 15 amino acids.

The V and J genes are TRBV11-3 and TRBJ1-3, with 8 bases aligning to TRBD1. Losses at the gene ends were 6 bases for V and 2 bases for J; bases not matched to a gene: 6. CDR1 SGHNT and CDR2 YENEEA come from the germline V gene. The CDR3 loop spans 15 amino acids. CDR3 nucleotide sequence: TGTGCCAGCAGTCTGCCAGGGGGCGCTGGAAACACCATATATTTT. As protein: CASSLPGGAGNTIYF.

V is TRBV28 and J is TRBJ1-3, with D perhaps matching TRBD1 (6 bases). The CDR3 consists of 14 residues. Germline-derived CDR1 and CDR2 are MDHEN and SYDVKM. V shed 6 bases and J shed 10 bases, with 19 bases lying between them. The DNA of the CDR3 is TGTGCCAGCAGCCACGGGACACCTCTAGGAACCATATATTTT. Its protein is CASSHGTPLGTIYF.

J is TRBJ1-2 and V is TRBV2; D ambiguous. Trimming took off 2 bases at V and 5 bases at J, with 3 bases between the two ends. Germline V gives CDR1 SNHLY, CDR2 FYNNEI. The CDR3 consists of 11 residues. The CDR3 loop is CASSEQYGYTF. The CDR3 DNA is TGTGCCAGCAGTGAACAGTATGGCTACACCTTC.

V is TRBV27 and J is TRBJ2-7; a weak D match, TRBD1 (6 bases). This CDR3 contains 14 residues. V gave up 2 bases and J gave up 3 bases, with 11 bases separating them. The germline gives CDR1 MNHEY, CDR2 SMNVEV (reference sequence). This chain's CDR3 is CASSLEQGSYEQYF. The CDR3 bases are TGTGCCAGCAGTTTAGAACAGGGCAGCTACGAGCAGTACTTC.

CDR3 amino acids: CASSLRWPQPTDTQYF. The CDR3 nucleotides read TGTGCCAGCAGCTTAAGATGGCCGCAACCCACAGATACGCAGTATTTT. This sequence joins TRBV7-8 and TRBJ2-3; no firm D call. CDR3 size: 16 residues. Germline CDR1 SGHVS, CDR2 FQNEAQ. Deletions cut 2 bases from V and 2 bases from J, with 14 bases between. The full variable domain, rest sourced from reference TRBV7-8 and TRBJ2-3, is GAGVSQSPRYKVAKRGQDVALRCDPISGHVSLFWYQQALGQGPEFLTYFQNEAQLDKSGLPSDRFFAERPEGSVSTLKIQRTQQEDSAVYLCASSLRWPQPTDTQYFGPGTRLTVL.

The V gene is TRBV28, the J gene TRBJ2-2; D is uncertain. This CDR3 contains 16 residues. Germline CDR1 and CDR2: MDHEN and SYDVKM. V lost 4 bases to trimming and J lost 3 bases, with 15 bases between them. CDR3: CASSSVILADTGELFF. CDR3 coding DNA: TGTGCCAGCAGTTCCGTCATCCTGGCGGACACCGGGGAGCTGTTTTTT.

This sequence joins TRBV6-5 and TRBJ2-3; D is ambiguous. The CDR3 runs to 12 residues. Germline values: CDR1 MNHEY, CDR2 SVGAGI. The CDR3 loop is CATNSAADTQYF. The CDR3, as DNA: TGTGCGACCAACTCCGCGGCAGATACGCAGTATTTT.

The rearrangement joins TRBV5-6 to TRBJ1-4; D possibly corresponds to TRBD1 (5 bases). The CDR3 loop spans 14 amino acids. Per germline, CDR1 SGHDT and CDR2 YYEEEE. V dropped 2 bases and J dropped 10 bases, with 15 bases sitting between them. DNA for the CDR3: TGTGCCAGCAGCTTTTCCAGGGAGGTTGGAAAACTGTTTTTT. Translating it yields CASSFSREVGKLFF. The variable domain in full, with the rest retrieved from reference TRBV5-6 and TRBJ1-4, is DAGVTQSPTHLIKTRGQQVTLRCSPKSGHDTVSWYQQALGQGPQFIFQYYEEEERQRGNFPDRFSGHQFPNYSSELNVNALLLGDSALYLCASSFSREVGKLFFGSGTQLSVL.

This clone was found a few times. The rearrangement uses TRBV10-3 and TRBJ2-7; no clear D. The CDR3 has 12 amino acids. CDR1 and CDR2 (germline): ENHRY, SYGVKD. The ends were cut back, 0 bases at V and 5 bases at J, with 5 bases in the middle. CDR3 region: CAISESSHEQYF. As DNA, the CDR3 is TGTGCCATCAGTGAGTCGAGCCACGAGCAGTACTTC.

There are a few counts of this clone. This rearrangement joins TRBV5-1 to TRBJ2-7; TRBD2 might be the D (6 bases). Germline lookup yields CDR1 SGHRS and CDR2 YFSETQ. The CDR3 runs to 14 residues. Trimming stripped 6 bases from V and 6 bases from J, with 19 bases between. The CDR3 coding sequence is TGCGCCAGCAACTTTGGGACTCGCGGAGGCGAGCAGTACTTC. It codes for CASNFGTRGGEQYF.

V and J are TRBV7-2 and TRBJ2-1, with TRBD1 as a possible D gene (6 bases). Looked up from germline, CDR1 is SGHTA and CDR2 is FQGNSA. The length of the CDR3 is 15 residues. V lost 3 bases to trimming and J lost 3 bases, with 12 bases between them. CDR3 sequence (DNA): TGTGCCAGCAGCTTGAGGGCGACAGGCTACAATGAGCAGTTCTTC. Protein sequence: CASSLRATGYNEQFF.

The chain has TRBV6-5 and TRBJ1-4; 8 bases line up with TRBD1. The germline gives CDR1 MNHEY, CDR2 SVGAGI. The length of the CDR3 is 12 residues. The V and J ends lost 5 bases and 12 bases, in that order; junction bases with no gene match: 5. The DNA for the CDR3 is TGTGCCAGCAGTAACCGACAGGGGCAACTGTTTTTT. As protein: CASSNRQGQLFF.

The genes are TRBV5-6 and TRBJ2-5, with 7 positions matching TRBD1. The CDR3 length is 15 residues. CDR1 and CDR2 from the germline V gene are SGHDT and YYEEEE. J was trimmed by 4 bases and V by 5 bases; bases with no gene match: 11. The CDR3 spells CASRPDRDPLETQYF. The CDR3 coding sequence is TGTGCCAGCAGACCCGACAGGGATCCGTTAGAGACCCAGTACTTC.

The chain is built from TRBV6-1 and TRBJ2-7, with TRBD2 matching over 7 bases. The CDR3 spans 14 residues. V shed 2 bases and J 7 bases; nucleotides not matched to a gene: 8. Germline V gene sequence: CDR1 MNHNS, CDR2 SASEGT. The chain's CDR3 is CASSERGLLSEQYF. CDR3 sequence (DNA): TGTGCCAGCAGTGAAAGGGGACTACTCTCGGAGCAGTACTTC.

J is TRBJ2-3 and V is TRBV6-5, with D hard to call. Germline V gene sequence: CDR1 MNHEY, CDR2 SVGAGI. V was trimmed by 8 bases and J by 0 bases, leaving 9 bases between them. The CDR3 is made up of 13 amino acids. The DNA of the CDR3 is TGTGCCAGCGGAGTACTAAGCACAGATACGCAGTATTTT. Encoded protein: CASGVLSTDTQYF.

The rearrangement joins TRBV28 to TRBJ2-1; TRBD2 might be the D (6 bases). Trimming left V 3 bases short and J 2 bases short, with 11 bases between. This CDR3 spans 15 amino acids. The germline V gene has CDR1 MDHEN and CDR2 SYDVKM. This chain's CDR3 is CASSLPGGTYNEQFF. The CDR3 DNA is TGTGCCAGCAGTTTGCCCGGGGGAACCTACAATGAGCAGTTCTTC.

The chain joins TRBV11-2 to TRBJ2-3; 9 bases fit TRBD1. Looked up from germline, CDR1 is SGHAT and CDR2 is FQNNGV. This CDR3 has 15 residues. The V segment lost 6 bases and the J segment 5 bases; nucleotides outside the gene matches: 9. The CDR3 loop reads CASRSTGGVGDTQYF. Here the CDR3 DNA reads TGTGCCAGCAGGTCTACAGGGGGCGTTGGAGATACGCAGTATTTT.